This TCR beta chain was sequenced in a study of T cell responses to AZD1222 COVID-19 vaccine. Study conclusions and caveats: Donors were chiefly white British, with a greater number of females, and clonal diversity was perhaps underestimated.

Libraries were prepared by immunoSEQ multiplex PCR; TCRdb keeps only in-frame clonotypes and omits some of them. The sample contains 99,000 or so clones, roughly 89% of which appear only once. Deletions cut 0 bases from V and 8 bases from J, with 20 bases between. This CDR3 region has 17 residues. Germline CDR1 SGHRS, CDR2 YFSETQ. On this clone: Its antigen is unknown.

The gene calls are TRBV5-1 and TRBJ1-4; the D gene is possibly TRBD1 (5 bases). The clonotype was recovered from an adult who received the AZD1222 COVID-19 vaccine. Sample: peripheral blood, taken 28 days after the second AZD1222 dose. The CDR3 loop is CASSLDGRRTSAEKLFF. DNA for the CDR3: TGCGCCAGCAGCTTGGATGGACGCCGGACATCGGCAGAAAAACTGTTTTTT.